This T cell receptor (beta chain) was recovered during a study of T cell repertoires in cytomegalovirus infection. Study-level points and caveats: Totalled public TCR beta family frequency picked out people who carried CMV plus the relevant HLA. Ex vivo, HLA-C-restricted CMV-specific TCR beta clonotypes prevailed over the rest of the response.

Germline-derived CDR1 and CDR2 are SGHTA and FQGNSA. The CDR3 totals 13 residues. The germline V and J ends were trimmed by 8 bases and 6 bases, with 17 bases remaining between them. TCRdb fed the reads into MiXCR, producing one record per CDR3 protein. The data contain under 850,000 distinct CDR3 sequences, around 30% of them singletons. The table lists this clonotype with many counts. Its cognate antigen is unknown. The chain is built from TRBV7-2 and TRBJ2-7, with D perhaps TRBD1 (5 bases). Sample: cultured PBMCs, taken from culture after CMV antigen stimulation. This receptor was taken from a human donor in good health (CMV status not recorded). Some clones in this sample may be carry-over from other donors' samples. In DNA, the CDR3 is TGTGCCAGCGGGGCATTCATCTCCGGCGAGCAGTACTTC. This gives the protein CASGAFISGEQYF.